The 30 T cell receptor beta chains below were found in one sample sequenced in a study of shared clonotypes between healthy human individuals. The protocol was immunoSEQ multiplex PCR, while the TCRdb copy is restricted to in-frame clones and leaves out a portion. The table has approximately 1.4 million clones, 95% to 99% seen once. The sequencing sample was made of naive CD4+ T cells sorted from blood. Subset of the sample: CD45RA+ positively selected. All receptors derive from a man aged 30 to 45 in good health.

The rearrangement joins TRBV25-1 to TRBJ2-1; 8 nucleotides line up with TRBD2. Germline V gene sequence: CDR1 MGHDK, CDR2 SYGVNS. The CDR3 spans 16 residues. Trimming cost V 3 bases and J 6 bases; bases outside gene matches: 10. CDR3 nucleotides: TGTGCCAGCAGTGATCTACTAGCGGAGGTCTTCAATGAGCAGTTCTTC. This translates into CASSDLLAEVFNEQFF.

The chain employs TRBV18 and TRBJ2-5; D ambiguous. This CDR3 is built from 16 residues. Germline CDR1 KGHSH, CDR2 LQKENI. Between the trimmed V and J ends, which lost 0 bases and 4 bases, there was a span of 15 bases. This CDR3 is CASSPPAGSGGETQYF. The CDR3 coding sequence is TGTGCCAGCTCACCACCAGCTGGTAGTGGTGGAGAGACCCAGTACTTC.

CDR3 nucleotides: TGTGCCACCAGCGCCCGCTCCCCCGACTCGACGGATAACTATGGCTACACCTTC. Encoded protein: CATSARSPDSTDNYGYTF. The V gene is TRBV15, the J gene TRBJ1-2, with D unresolved. The CDR3 totals 18 residues. CDR1 is LNHNV, CDR2 YYDKDF, per germline (reference sequence). V was trimmed by 5 bases and J by 1 base, leaving 23 bases between them.

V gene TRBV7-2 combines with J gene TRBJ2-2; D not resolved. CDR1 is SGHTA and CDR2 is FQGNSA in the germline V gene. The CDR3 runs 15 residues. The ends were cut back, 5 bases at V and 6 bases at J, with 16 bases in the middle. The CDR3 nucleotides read TGTGCCAGCAGCCCGCGAATTCTCGGATCCGGGGAGCTGTTTTTT. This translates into CASSPRILGSGELFF.

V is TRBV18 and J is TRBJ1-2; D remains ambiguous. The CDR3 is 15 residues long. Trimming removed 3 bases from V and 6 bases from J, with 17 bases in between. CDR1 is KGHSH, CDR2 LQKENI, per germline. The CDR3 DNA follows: TGTGCCAGCTCACCGAGTTTTCGGGAGGCGAATGGCTACACCTTC. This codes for CASSPSFREANGYTF.

The CDR3 bases are TGTGCCAGCAGCTTGGGGGTGCGGGAAGACTCTGGAAACACCATATATTTT. This codes for CASSLGVREDSGNTIYF. This chain joins TRBV5-4 and TRBJ1-3, with D unresolved. CDR3 size: 17 residues. Trimming removed 0 bases from V and 0 bases from J, with 13 bases in between. Germline CDR1 reads SGHNT; CDR2 reads YYREEE (reference sequence).

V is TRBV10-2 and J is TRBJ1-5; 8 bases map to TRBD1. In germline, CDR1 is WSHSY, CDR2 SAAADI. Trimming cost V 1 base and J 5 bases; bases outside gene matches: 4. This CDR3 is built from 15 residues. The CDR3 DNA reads TGCGCCAGCAGTGAGTGGACAGGGAGGGATCAGCCCCAGCATTTT. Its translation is CASSEWTGRDQPQHF.

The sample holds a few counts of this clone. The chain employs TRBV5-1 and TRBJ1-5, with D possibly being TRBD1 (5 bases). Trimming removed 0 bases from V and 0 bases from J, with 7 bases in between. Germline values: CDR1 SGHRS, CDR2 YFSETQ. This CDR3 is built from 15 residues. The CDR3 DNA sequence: TGCGCCAGCAGCTTGGGACAGTATAGCAATCAGCCCCAGCATTTT. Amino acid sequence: CASSLGQYSNQPQHF.

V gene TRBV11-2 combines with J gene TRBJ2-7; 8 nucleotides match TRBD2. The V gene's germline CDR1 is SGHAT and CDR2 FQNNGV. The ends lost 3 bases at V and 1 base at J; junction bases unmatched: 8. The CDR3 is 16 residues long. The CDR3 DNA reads TGTGCCAGCAGCTTCCGGACTAGCAAAGGGTCCTACGAGCAGTACTTC. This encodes CASSFRTSKGSYEQYF.

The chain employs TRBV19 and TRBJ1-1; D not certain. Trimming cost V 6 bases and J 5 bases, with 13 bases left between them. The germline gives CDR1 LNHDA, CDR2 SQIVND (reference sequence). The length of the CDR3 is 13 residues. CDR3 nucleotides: TGTGCCAGTAGCTACGGAGGAGGGACTGAAGCTTTCTTT. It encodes CASSYGGGTEAFF. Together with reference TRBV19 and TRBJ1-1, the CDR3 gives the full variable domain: DGGITQSPKYLFRKEGQNVTLSCEQNLNHDAMYWYRQDPGQGLRLIYYSQIVNDFQKGDIAEGYSVSREKKESFPLTVTSAQKNPTAFYLCASSYGGGTEAFFGQGTRLTVV.

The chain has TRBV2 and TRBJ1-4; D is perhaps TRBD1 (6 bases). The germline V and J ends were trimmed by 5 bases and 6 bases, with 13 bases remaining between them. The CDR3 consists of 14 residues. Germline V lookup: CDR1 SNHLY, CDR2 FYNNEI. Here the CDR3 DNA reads TGTGCCAGCAGTCCACAGGGTGGGGATGAAAAACTGTTTTTT. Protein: CASSPQGGDEKLFF.

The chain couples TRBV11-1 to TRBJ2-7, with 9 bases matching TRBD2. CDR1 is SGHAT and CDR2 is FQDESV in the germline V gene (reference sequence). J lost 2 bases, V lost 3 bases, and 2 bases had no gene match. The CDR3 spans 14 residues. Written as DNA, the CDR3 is TGTGCCAGCAGCTTGGGCGGGAGGGCCTACGAGCAGTACTTC. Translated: CASSLGGRAYEQYF.

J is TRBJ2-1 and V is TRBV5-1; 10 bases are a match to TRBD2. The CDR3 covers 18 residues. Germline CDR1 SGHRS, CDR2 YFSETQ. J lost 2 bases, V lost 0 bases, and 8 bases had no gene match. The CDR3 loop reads CASSLGAGGPLAYNEQFF. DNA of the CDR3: TGCGCCAGCAGCTTGGGAGCGGGAGGGCCACTCGCCTACAATGAGCAGTTCTTC. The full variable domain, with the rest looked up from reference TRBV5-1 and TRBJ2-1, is KAGVTQTPRYLIKTRGQQVTLSCSPISGHRSVSWYQQTPGQGLQFLFEYFSETQRNKGNFPGRFSGRQFSNSRSEMNVSTLELGDSALYLCASSLGAGGPLAYNEQFFGPGTRLTVL.

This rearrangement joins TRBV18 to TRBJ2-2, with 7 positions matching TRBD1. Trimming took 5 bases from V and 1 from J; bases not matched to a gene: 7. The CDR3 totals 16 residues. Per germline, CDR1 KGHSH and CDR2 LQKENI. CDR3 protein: CASSAQTGRNTGELFF. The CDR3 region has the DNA TGTGCCAGCTCAGCCCAGACAGGGAGGAACACCGGGGAGCTGTTTTTT.

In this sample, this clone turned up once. The CDR3 spells CASSRGDRRLEQYF. The CDR3, as DNA: TGTGCCAGCAGTCGGGGGGACAGGAGGTTAGAGCAGTACTTC. The chain employs TRBV28 and TRBJ2-7; D perhaps matches TRBD1 (8 bases). Per the germline V gene, CDR1 is MDHEN and CDR2 is SYDVKM. Trimming left V 5 bases short and J 7 bases short, with 18 bases between. This CDR3 spans 14 amino acids. The full variable domain, its missing parts supplied by reference TRBV28 and TRBJ2-7, is DVKVTQSSRYLVKRTGEKVFLECVQDMDHENMFWYRQDPGLGLRLIYFSYDVKMKEKGDIPEGYSVSREKKERFSLILESASTNQTSMYLCASSRGDRRLEQYFGPGTRLTVT.

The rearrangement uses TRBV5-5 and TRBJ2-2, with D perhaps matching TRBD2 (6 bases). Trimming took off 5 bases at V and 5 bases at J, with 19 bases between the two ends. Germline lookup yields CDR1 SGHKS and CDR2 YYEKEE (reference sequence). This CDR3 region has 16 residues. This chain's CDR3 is CASRSGGALTTGELFF. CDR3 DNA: TGTGCCAGCAGATCAGGAGGGGCTTTGACGACCGGGGAGCTGTTTTTT.

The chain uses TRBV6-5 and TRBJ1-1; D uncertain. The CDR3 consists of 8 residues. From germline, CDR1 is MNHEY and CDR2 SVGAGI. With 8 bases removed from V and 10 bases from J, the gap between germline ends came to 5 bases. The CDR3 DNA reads TGTGCCAGCGGAAGAGCTTTCTTT. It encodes CASGRAFF.

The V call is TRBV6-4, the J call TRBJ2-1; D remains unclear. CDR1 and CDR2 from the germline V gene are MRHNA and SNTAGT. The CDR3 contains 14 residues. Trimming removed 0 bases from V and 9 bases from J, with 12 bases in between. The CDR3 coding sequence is TGTGCCAGCAGTGACTCGATCGGTACATCTGAGCAGTTCTTC. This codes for CASSDSIGTSEQFF.

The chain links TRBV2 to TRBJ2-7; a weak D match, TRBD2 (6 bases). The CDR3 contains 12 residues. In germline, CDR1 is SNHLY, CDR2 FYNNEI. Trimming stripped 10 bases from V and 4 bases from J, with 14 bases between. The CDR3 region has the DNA TGTGCCACCCTGGCCGGGGGTTACGAGCAGTACTTC. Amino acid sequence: CATLAGGYEQYF.

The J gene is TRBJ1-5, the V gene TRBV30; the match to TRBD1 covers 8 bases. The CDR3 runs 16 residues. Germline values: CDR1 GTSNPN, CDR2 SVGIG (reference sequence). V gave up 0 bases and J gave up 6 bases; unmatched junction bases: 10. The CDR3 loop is CAWSVRTGSDSQPQHF. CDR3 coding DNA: TGTGCCTGGAGTGTACGGACAGGGTCCGATAGTCAGCCCCAGCATTTT.

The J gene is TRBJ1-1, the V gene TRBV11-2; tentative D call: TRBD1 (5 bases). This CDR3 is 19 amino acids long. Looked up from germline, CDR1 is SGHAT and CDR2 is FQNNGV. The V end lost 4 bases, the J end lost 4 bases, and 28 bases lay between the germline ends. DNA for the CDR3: TGTGCCAGCAGCTCCCAATCGGGGGTAGGAATTCTCATGGGCACTGAAGCTTTCTTT. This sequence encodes CASSSQSGVGILMGTEAFF.

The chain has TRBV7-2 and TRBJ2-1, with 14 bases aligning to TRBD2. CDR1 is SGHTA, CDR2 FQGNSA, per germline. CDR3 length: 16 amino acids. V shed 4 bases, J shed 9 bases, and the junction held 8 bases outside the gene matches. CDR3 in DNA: TGTGCCAGCAGCTGGGGACTAGCGGGAGTTCCGAGTGAGCAGTTCTTC. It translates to CASSWGLAGVPSEQFF.

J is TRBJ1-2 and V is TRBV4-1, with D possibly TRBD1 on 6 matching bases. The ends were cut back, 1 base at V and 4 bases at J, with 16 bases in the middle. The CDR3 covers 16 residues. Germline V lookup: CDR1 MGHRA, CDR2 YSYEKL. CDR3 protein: CASSQAPQGISYGYTF. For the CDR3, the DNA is TGCGCCAGCAGCCAAGCCCCCCAGGGGATAAGCTATGGCTACACCTTC.

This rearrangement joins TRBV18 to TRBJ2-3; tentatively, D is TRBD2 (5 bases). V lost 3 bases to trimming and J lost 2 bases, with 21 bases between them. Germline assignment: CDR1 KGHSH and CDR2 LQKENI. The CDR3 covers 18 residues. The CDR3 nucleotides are TGTGCCAGCTCACCCGCCAGGAGGTTCTCAACCTCCACAGATACGCAGTATTTT. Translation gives CASSPARRFSTSTDTQYF.

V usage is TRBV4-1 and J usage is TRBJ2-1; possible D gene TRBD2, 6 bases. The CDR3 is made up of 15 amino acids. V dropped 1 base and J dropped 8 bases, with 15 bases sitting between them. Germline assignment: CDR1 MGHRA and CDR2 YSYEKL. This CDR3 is CASSQVQRAGDEQFF. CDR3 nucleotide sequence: TGCGCCAGCAGCCAAGTCCAGCGGGCCGGCGATGAGCAGTTCTTC.

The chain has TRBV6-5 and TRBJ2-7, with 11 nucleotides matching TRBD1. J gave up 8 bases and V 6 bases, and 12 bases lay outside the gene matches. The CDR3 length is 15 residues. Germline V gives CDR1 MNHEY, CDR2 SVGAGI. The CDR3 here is CASRDPGQGVMKQYF. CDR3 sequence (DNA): TGTGCCAGCAGGGATCCGGGACAGGGGGTGATGAAGCAGTACTTC.

The CDR3 bases are TGTGCCAGCTCACCCAACTTCGGCGGAGCCGGAAACACCGGGGAGCTGTTTTTT. Amino acids: CASSPNFGGAGNTGELFF. This chain links TRBV18 with TRBJ2-2, with D unclear. V lost 3 bases to trimming and J lost 2 bases, with 19 bases between them. Per the germline V gene, CDR1 is KGHSH and CDR2 is LQKENI. This CDR3 has 18 amino acids.

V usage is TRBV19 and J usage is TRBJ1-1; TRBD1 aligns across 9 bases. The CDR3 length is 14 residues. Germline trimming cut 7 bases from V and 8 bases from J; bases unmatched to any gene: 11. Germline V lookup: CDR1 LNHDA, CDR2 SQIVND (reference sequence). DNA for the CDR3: TGTGCCAGTATTCCCTATTTTGGGACAGGGGAAGCTTTCTTT. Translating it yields CASIPYFGTGEAFF.

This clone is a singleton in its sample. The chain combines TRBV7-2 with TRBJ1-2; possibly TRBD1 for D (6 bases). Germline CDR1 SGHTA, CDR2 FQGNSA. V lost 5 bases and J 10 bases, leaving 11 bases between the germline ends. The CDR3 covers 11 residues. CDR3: CASSPRGFYTF. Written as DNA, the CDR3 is TGTGCCAGCAGCCCTAGGGGGTTCTACACCTTC.

The CDR3 reads CASSARQGGSGANVLTF. The DNA for the CDR3 is TGTGCCAGTAGTGCACGACAGGGGGGCTCTGGGGCCAACGTCCTGACTTTC. This chain connects TRBV19 to TRBJ2-6, with 9 positions matching TRBD1. After removal of 5 bases from V and 0 bases from J, the junction contained 5 bases not matched to a gene. CDR1 and CDR2 (germline): LNHDA, SQIVND (reference sequence). The length of the CDR3 is 17 residues.